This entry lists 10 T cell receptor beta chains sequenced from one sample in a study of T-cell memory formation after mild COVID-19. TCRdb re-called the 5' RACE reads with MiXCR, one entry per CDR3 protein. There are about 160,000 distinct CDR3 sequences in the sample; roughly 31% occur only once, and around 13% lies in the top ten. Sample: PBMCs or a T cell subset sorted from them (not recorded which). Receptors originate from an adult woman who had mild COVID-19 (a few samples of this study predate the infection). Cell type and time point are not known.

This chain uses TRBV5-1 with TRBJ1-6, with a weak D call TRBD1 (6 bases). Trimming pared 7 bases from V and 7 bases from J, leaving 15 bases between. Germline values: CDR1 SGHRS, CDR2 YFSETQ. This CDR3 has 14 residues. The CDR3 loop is CASSRDIENSPLHF. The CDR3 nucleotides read TGCGCCAGCTCTAGGGACATTGAAAATTCACCCCTCCACTTT.

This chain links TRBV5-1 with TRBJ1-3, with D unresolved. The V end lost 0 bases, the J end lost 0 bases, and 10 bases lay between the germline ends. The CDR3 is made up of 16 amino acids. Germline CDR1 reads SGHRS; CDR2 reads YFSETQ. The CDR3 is CASSLGNTRSGNTIYF. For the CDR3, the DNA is TGCGCCAGCAGCTTGGGGAACACCCGCTCTGGAAACACCATATATTTT.

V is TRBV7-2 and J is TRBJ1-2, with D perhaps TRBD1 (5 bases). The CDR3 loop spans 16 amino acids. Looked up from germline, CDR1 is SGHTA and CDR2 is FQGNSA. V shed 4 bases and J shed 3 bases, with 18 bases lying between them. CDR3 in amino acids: CASSSLGGTADYGYTF. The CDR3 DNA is TGTGCCAGCAGCTCACTCGGGGGGACCGCCGACTATGGCTACACCTTC. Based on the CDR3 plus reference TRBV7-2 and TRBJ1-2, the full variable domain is GAGVSQSPSNKVTEKGKDVELRCDPISGHTALYWYRQSLGQGLEFLIYFQGNSAPDKSGLPSDRFSAERTGGSVSTLTIQRTQQEDSAVYLCASSSLGGTADYGYTFGSGTRLTVV.

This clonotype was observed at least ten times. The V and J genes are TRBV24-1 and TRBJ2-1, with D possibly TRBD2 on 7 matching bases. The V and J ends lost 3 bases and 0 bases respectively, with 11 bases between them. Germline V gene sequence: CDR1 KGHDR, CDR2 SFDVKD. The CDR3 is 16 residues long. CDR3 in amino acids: CATSDREGGSYNEQFF. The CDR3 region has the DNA TGTGCCACCAGTGATAGGGAGGGGGGCTCCTACAATGAGCAGTTCTTC.

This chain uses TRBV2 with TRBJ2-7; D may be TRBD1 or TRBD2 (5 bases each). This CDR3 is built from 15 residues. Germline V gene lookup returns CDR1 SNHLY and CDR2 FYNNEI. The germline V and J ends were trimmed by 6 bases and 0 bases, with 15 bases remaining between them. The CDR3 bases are TGTGCCAGCAGGAACCGGGACGGGTCCTCCTACGAGCAGTACTTC. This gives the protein CASRNRDGSSYEQYF.

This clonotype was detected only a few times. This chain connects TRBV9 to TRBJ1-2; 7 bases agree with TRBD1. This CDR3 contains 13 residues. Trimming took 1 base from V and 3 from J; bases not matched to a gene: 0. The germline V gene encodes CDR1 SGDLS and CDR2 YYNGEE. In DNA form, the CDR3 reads TGTGCCAGCAGCGTAACAGGGGACTATGGCTACACCTTC. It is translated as CASSVTGDYGYTF.

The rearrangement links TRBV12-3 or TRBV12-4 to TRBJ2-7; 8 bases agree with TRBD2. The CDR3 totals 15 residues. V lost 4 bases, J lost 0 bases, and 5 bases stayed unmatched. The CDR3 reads CASSSSGTSSYEQYF. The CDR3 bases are TGTGCCAGCAGTTCCTCCGGGACTAGCTCCTACGAGCAGTACTTC.

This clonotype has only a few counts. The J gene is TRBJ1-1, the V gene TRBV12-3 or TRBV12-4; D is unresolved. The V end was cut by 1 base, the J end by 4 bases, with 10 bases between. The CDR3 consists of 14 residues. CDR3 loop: CASSLGGLGTEAFF. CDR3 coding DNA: TGTGCCAGCAGTTTAGGAGGGCTCGGCACTGAAGCTTTCTTT.

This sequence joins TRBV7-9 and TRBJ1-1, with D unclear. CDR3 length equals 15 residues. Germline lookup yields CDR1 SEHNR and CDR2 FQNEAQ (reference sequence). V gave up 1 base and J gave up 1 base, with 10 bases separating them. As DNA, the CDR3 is TGTGCCAGCAGCTTAGATCTTGGAGAGAACACTGAAGCTTTCTTT. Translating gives CASSLDLGENTEAFF.

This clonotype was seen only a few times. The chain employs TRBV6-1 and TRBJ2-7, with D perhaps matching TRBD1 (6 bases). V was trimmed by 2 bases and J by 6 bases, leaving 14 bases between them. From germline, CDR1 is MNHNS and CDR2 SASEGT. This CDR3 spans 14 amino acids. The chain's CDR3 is CASSEFGTPAEQYF. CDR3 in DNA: TGTGCCAGCAGTGAATTCGGGACACCGGCCGAGCAGTACTTC.